The TCR beta chain under discussion was sequenced for a study of blood T cell repertoires in COVID-19. As originally analysed: Using reference gene primer amplification, nucleated cell counts were estimated. The data were produced by immunoSEQ multiplex PCR, yet TCRdb's version contains in-frame clones alone and is incomplete. That table is the source of V, J and clone size, and D and trimming were worked out from the DNA. The sample shows about 160,000 clones, roughly 80% of them seen only once. Seattle's enrolled individuals joined amid active infection and were then monitored longitudinally. The CDR3 runs to 15 residues. Trimming removed 4 bases from V and 0 bases from J; junction bases left unmatched: 2. In germline, CDR1 is LGHDT, CDR2 YNNKEL (reference sequence). With regard to this clone: The sample contains more than one DNA sequence encoding this CDR3.

The V call is TRBV3-1 (or the pseudogene TRBV3-2), the J call TRBJ2-1; 8 nucleotides line up with TRBD2. This receptor was obtained from a woman aged 40 to 55 with COVID-19, enrolled during active disease. The specimen was peripheral blood. In nucleotides, the CDR3 is TGTGCCAGCAGCCTAACTAGCGGCTCCTACAATGAGCAGTTCTTC. It is translated as CASSLTSGSYNEQFF.